Listed below are T cell receptor beta chains from one sample, sequenced in a study of T cells in Graves' hyperthyroidism and ophthalmopathy. TCRdb called the multiplex PCR reads again in MiXCR, with one record for every CDR3 protein. The sample contains about 96,000 distinct CDR3 sequences, over 50% of which appear only once. Sequencing was performed on blood. Source of these receptors: a woman between 40 and 55 years old with Graves' hyperthyroidism. The conserved cysteine and the conserved F or W are not part of the CDR3 here. D genes are given only for firm matches.

TRBJ2-5 TRBD2 12 TRBV5-4 ASSLELAARTQY
TRBJ1-5 TRBD1 13 TRBV6-5 ASSLRTGSNQPQH
TRBJ2-7 TRBD2 13 TRBV10-3 AIGQAGGSSYEQY
TRBJ1-1 . 10 TRBV10-3 ARDRRNTEAF
TRBJ1-1 . 14 TRBV10-3 AISERPGYRDTEAF
TRBJ2-3 . 12 TRBV27 ASSVAYSTDTQY
TRBJ1-2 . 11 TRBV29-1 SSLRVSSYGYT
TRBJ1-5 TRBD1 18 TRBV9 ASSVAPTDRGRKGNQPQH
TRBJ1-2 . 12 TRBV7-9 ASSLGDQHYGYT
TRBJ1-1 TRBD1 11 TRBV20-1 SSTGGGNTEAF
TRBJ1-1 TRBD1 12 TRBV7-9 ASSPGTGTTEAF
TRBJ2-6 . 16 TRBV24-1 ATSDTYGRGSGANVLT
TRBJ2-7 TRBD1 10 TRBV12-3/TRBV12-4 ASSSDRAEQY
TRBJ2-7 TRBD1 13 TRBV7-9 ASSPDLTGAYEQY
TRBJ1-1 TRBD1 12 TRBV7-2 ASSSGTGASEAF
TRBJ1-1 TRBD1 14 TRBV10-3 AISERTTGDGTEAF
TRBJ1-5 . 11 TRBV20-1 SAEEGGDQPQH